This T cell receptor (beta chain) was obtained from a study of T cells after yellow fever vaccination. Only a few counts were recorded for this clonotype. Its antigen is not identified. TCRdb recomputed calls from the 5' RACE reads with MiXCR, one row per CDR3 protein. The table has roughly 250,000 distinct CDR3 sequences, over 10% seen once. General study findings and limits: The CD4 and CD8 compartments had a small share of their clonotypes in common. From the bulk population, abundant clonotypes could contaminate and appear within FACS-sorted repertoires.

The junction had 14 bases not matched to a gene; V was cut back by 11 bases and J by 4 bases. Germline CDR1 is MNHEY and CDR2 is SVGEGT. This CDR3 has 15 amino acids. The gene calls are TRBV6-2 or TRBV6-3 and TRBJ2-1; TRBD1 agrees at 7 bases. The TCR sequence derives from a man aged 25-45 years who received the YFV17D yellow fever vaccine. The sample was CD4+ T cells sorted from PBMCs, taken 45 days after the yellow fever booster vaccination. The CDR3 sequence: CASGGSTGLYNEQFF. The CDR3 nucleotides are TGTGCCTCGGGCGGATCGACAGGGCTATACAATGAGCAGTTCTTC.